Below are 22 T cell receptor beta chains sequenced from a single sample in a study of control samples from healthy donors and cancer patients. Assay: immunoSEQ multiplex PCR; the TCRdb copy retains only in-frame clones and omits some. The sample consists of 100,000 to 150,000 clones, approximately 84% of them appearing once. Sequencing used blood. The receptor source for this set is a man between 18 and 35 years old in good health.

The chain uses TRBV7-9 and TRBJ1-6; 9 bases are shared with TRBD1. CDR3 size: 17 residues. Trimming cost V 8 bases and J 7 bases; bases outside gene matches: 15. Germline assignment: CDR1 SEHNR and CDR2 FQNEAQ (reference sequence). For the CDR3, the DNA is TGTGCCAGCGAATCTAAGGGACAGGGTTCTCGGAATTCACCCCTCCACTTT. It specifies CASESKGQGSRNSPLHF.

This chain joins TRBV7-9 and TRBJ2-5; D possibly uses TRBD1 or TRBD2 (5 bases each). The germline gives CDR1 SEHNR, CDR2 FQNEAQ (reference sequence). This CDR3 has 17 amino acids. The ends were cut back, 2 bases at V and 4 bases at J, with 20 bases in the middle. CDR3 nucleotide sequence: TGTGCCAGCAGCTTATTTCAGGCCGGGCCAGGGAGAGAGACCCAGTACTTC. Its protein product is CASSLFQAGPGRETQYF.

The gene calls are TRBV4-3 and TRBJ1-6; D is possibly TRBD1 (5 bases). Trimming took 2 bases from V and 5 from J, leaving 16 bases between them. The CDR3 is made up of 17 amino acids. Germline V gene sequence: CDR1 LGHNA, CDR2 YSLEER. The CDR3 here is CASSQNKGTEDNSPLHF. The CDR3 DNA is TGCGCCAGCAGCCAAAACAAGGGGACGGAAGATAATTCACCCCTCCACTTT.

This chain connects TRBV10-1 to TRBJ2-7; D not resolved. The V end lost 0 bases, the J end lost 0 bases, and 12 bases lay between the germline ends. This CDR3 contains 16 residues. In germline, CDR1 is WNHNN, CDR2 SYGVQD (reference sequence). The CDR3 DNA reads TGCGCCAGCAGTGAGTCGAGAACGGCGAGCTCCTACGAGCAGTACTTC. This gives the protein CASSESRTASSYEQYF.

The genes are TRBV9 and TRBJ2-7, with 10 bases identical to TRBD2. Germline V gene sequence: CDR1 SGDLS, CDR2 YYNGEE. The V gene end was trimmed by 0 bases and the J gene end by 5 bases; junction bases not matched to a gene: 5. The CDR3 runs 15 residues. Written as DNA, the CDR3 is TGTGCCAGCAGCGTAGCTAGCGGGAGAAGCAACGAGCAGTACTTC. Protein sequence: CASSVASGRSNEQYF. Using reference TRBV9 and TRBJ2-7 for the parts outside the CDR3, the full variable domain is DSGVTQTPKHLITATGQRVTLRCSPRSGDLSVYWYQQSLDQGLQFLIQYYNGEERAKGNILERFSAQQFPDLHSELNLSSLELGDSALYFCASSVASGRSNEQYFGPGTRLTVT.

This clone appeared a single time. The V call is TRBV6-2 or TRBV6-3, the J call TRBJ1-1; D is unresolved. With 0 bases removed from V and 6 bases from J, the gap between germline ends came to 8 bases. This CDR3 has 13 residues. Germline V gives CDR1 MNHEY, CDR2 SVGEGT. As DNA, the CDR3 is TGTGCCAGCAGTTACTCGGGTCTCCCTGAAGCTTTCTTT. Protein sequence: CASSYSGLPEAFF.

The V gene is TRBV18, the J gene TRBJ1-1; D is possibly TRBD1 (6 bases). The CDR3 runs to 15 residues. V lost 3 bases and J 4 bases, leaving 15 bases between the germline ends. The V gene's germline CDR1 is KGHSH and CDR2 LQKENI. CDR3 coding DNA: TGTGCCAGCTCACCGGGTGCGGGGGGCATCACTGAAGCTTTCTTT. Amino acids: CASSPGAGGITEAFF.

J is TRBJ1-2 and V is TRBV9; TRBD1 matches at 7 bases. The trim removed 3 bases at V and 8 bases at J, leaving 10 bases unmatched. Germline V gives CDR1 SGDLS, CDR2 YYNGEE. This CDR3 is 14 amino acids long. The CDR3 region has the DNA TGTGCCAGCAGCGCTCGACAGGGTCTGGGAGGCTACACCTTC. Translation gives CASSARQGLGGYTF. The full variable domain, rest sourced from reference TRBV9 and TRBJ1-2, is DSGVTQTPKHLITATGQRVTLRCSPRSGDLSVYWYQQSLDQGLQFLIQYYNGEERAKGNILERFSAQQFPDLHSELNLSSLELGDSALYFCASSARQGLGGYTFGSGTRLTVV.

The V call is TRBV9, the J call TRBJ2-2; possibly TRBD1 or TRBD2 for D (5 bases each). Per the germline V gene, CDR1 is SGDLS and CDR2 is YYNGEE. CDR3 size: 15 residues. V was trimmed by 2 bases and J by 6 bases, leaving 14 bases between them. The CDR3 is CASSVVRDPAGELFF. The CDR3 nucleotides are TGTGCCAGCAGCGTTGTAAGGGACCCGGCCGGGGAGCTGTTTTTT.

The chain joins TRBV14 to TRBJ2-6; 8 nucleotides match TRBD1. Germline CDR1 is SGHDN and CDR2 is FVKESK. This CDR3 contains 16 residues. Trimming cost V 2 bases and J 1 base; bases outside gene matches: 1. The chain's CDR3 is CASSQRQGSGANVLTF. For the CDR3, the DNA is TGTGCCAGCAGCCAAAGACAGGGGTCTGGGGCCAACGTCCTGACTTTC. The full variable domain, completed using reference TRBV14 and TRBJ2-6, is EAGVTQFPSHSVIEKGQTVTLRCDPISGHDNLYWYRRVMGKEIKFLLHFVKESKQDESGMPNNRFLAERTGGTYSTLKVQPAELEDSGVYFCASSQRQGSGANVLTFGAGSRLTVL.

The chain combines TRBV11-2 with TRBJ2-2; 11 bases align to TRBD2. After removal of 2 bases from V and 3 bases from J, the junction contained 5 bases not matched to a gene. The CDR3 extends over 17 amino acids. Looked up from germline, CDR1 is SGHAT and CDR2 is FQNNGV. This chain's CDR3 is CASSLPSLAGDTGELFF. CDR3 nucleotide sequence: TGTGCCAGCAGCTTACCCTCACTAGCGGGGGACACCGGGGAGCTGTTTTTT.

The chain uses TRBV19 and TRBJ2-3, with TRBD1 as a possible D gene (6 bases). CDR1 and CDR2 (germline): LNHDA, SQIVND (reference sequence). V lost 1 base and J 9 bases, leaving 11 bases between the germline ends. The CDR3 loop spans 13 amino acids. The CDR3 DNA sequence: TGTGCCAGTAGTATAGCTAGGGACAAGACGCAGTATTTT. Residues: CASSIARDKTQYF. The complete variable domain, with remaining parts taken from reference TRBV19 and TRBJ2-3, reads DGGITQSPKYLFRKEGQNVTLSCEQNLNHDAMYWYRQDPGQGLRLIYYSQIVNDFQKGDIAEGYSVSREKKESFPLTVTSAQKNPTAFYLCASSIARDKTQYFGPGTRLTVL.

V usage is TRBV7-2 and J usage is TRBJ1-4, with 9 positions matching TRBD1. V lost 2 bases, J lost 8 bases, and 3 bases stayed unmatched. CDR1 SGHTA and CDR2 FQGNSA come from the germline V gene. CDR3 size: 14 residues. CDR3 amino acids: CASSLTGGLEKLFF. For the CDR3, the DNA is TGTGCCAGCAGCTTAACAGGGGGCCTGGAAAAACTGTTTTTT.

Concerning this clone: An end of the junction does not agree with germline; a read error may underlie this. The rearrangement joins TRBV7-7 to TRBJ2-6, with TRBD2 identical over 10 bases. The CDR3 is made up of 18 amino acids. CDR1 is SSHAT and CDR2 is FNYEAQ in the germline V gene (reference sequence). The CDR3 region is CASSLKLAGESGANVLTF. For the CDR3, the DNA is TGTGCTAGCAGCTTAAAGCTAGCGGGAGAGTCTGGGGCCAACGTCCTGACTTTC.

Remarks on this clone: One end of the junction fails to match germline, which may point to a read error. The chain links TRBV9 to TRBJ2-1, with TRBD2 matching 9 bases. Germline V gene lookup returns CDR1 SGDLS and CDR2 YYNGEE. The length of the CDR3 is 14 residues. CDR3 nucleotides: TGTGCCAGTAGCGGGAGCCCCTCCTACAATGAGCAGTTCTTC. Amino acids: CASSGSPSYNEQFF. The full variable domain, completed using reference TRBV9 and TRBJ2-1, is DSGVTQTPKHLITATGQRVTLRCSPRSGDLSVYWYQQSLDQGLQFLIQYYNGEERAKGNILERFSAQQFPDLHSELNLSSLELGDSALYFCASSGSPSYNEQFFGPGTRLTVL.

The chain is built from TRBV19 and TRBJ2-6; D gene uncertain. Trimming removed 1 base at V and 0 bases at J, with 7 bases between. In germline, CDR1 is LNHDA, CDR2 SQIVND (reference sequence). The CDR3 sequence is 16 residues long. The CDR3 loop is CASSIVSPSGANVLTF. DNA for the CDR3: TGTGCCAGTAGTATAGTATCCCCCTCTGGGGCCAACGTCCTGACTTTC.

The chain joins TRBV6-5 to TRBJ2-7; 7 nucleotides align to TRBD1. The CDR3 runs 16 residues. Per the germline V gene, CDR1 is MNHEY and CDR2 is SVGAGI. J was trimmed by 6 bases and V by 2 bases; bases with no gene match: 13. CDR3 in amino acids: CASSYLHTGVGFEQYF. The CDR3 nucleotides read TGTGCCAGCAGTTACCTACATACAGGGGTGGGATTCGAGCAGTACTTC.

The chain joins TRBV11-3 to TRBJ2-2, with TRBD2 matching 8 bases. This CDR3 is 15 amino acids long. CDR1 is SGHNT, CDR2 YENEEA, per germline. After removal of 5 bases from V and 7 bases from J, the junction contained 9 bases not matched to a gene. CDR3 loop: CASSQSGTSVGELFF. In DNA form, the CDR3 reads TGTGCCAGCAGCCAGTCTGGGACTAGTGTCGGGGAGCTGTTTTTT.

This chain uses TRBV10-3 with TRBJ1-6, with D maybe TRBD1 (5 bases). From germline, CDR1 is ENHRY and CDR2 SYGVKD. With 4 bases removed from V and 5 bases from J, the gap between germline ends came to 12 bases. This CDR3 spans 15 amino acids. The CDR3 bases are TGTGCCATCAGTGTGAGGGAAGGGGATAATTCACCCCTCCACTTT. It translates to CAISVREGDNSPLHF.

The rearrangement uses TRBV27 and TRBJ1-5; perhaps TRBD1 as D (6 bases). Trimming took off 6 bases at V and 9 bases at J, with 15 bases between the two ends. Germline lookup yields CDR1 MNHEY and CDR2 SMNVEV (reference sequence). This CDR3 is 13 amino acids long. CDR3 DNA sequence: TGTGCCAGCAGCCAGGGGCAGGGCACGCCCCAGCATTTT. It translates to CASSQGQGTPQHF.

The chain links TRBV25-1 to TRBJ1-2; TRBD1 matches 7 bases. This CDR3 region has 14 residues. Looked up from germline, CDR1 is MGHDK and CDR2 is SYGVNS. J was trimmed by 4 bases and V by 5 bases; bases with no gene match: 7. CDR3 region: CASSMTGTGYGYTF. The CDR3 nucleotides are TGTGCCAGCAGTATGACAGGGACTGGCTATGGCTACACCTTC.

V gene TRBV27 combines with J gene TRBJ2-1; a weak D match, TRBD2 (5 bases). CDR3 length: 15 amino acids. In germline, CDR1 is MNHEY, CDR2 SMNVEV (reference sequence). V lost 2 bases to trimming and J lost 1 base, with 9 bases between them. CDR3 nucleotides: TGTGCCAGCAGTTTAGGGAGTAGTTCCTACAATGAGCAGTTCTTC. Translated: CASSLGSSSYNEQFF.